These 5 T cell receptor beta chains share one sample of origin, sequenced in a study of CD8 T cells in ankylosing spondylitis. TCRdb reprocessed the 5' RACE reads via MiXCR and lists one record per CDR3 protein. The sample lists hundreds of thousands of distinct CDR3 sequences, 10% to 15% seen once, with about 0.5% in the top ten. Findings and caveats of the study: A motif in TCR beta, a set of roughly 8 highly homologous variants, appeared characteristic of ankylosing spondylitis blood.

No antigens are known for them. The specimen was blood, either unsorted or a sorted T cell fraction (not recorded which). These receptor sequences come from a male donor with ankylosing spondylitis.

The chain uses TRBV6-1 and TRBJ1-2; possibly TRBD1 for D (5 bases). V gave up 6 bases and J gave up 4 bases, with 18 bases separating them. The CDR3 is 15 amino acids. Germline CDR1 MNHNS, CDR2 SASEGT. The CDR3 region has the DNA TGTGCCAGCAGGAGAGACCCAGGGAGGCTCTATGGCTACACCTTC. It yields the protein CASRRDPGRLYGYTF.

Many counts were recorded for this clonotype. The genes are TRBV6-1 and TRBJ1-4; 7 positions agree with TRBD1. Germline V gives CDR1 MNHNS, CDR2 SASEGT. The CDR3 is 16 residues long. The ends lost 6 bases at V and 0 bases at J; junction bases unmatched: 7. The CDR3 DNA is TGTGCCAGCAGGATAGGCACAGGGGCAACTAATGAAAAACTGTTTTTT. Translating it yields CASRIGTGATNEKLFF.

This clonotype came up a few times. The rearrangement links TRBV5-1 to TRBJ1-2; D call uncertain. This CDR3 is built from 15 residues. The germline gives CDR1 SGHRS, CDR2 YFSETQ. Trimming pared 4 bases from V and 4 bases from J, leaving 17 bases between. In DNA form, the CDR3 reads TGCGCCAGCAGCCCCCACCGGACGGACGTCTATGGCTACACCTTC. This sequence encodes CASSPHRTDVYGYTF.

This clonotype came up a few times. The chain combines TRBV20-1 with TRBJ2-5; 9 bases match TRBD2. V trimming: 4 bases; J trimming: 5 bases; junction bases outside the gene matches: 8. This CDR3 spans 14 amino acids. Looked up from germline, CDR1 is DFQATT and CDR2 is SNEGSKA (reference sequence). CDR3: CSATTYLAGETQYF. The CDR3, as DNA: TGCAGTGCTACCACCTACCTAGCGGGGGAGACCCAGTACTTC.

The chain uses TRBV7-2 and TRBJ2-7; D gene unclear. Deletions cut 2 bases from V and 0 bases from J, with 8 bases between. The CDR3 has 14 residues. Germline V gives CDR1 SGHTA, CDR2 FQGNSA. CDR3 nucleotides: TGTGCCAGCAGCTTAATGTCGAGCTCCTACGAGCAGTACTTC. This sequence encodes CASSLMSSSYEQYF.